A single sample gave rise to the 32 T cell receptor beta chains below, sequenced in a study of T-cell reconstitution after alpha-beta-depleted transplantation in children listed by TCRdb under 2016. The treatment or condition tag for this specimen amounts to: allogeneic hematopoietic cell transplantation with graft depleted of TCRalphabeta T cells and CD19 B cells. Receptor libraries were prepared by PCR. The instrument given in TCRdb is Illumina HiSeq 2500. To normalize quantification of the TCRbeta repertoire, the TCR libraries were built with molecular barcoding that relied on unique molecular identifiers. TCRdb ran its own pipeline on the public reads, namely fastp trimming at Q25 and MiXCR clone calling, and kept in-frame beta chains. Each entry is one CDR3 protein sequence, shown with its most common DNA and genes. Present in this sample are approximately 980,000 distinct CDR3 sequences, roughly 29% of which were seen just once. The top ten clonotypes cover roughly 28% of the sample.

The material sequenced was PBMCs, mostly from graft donor cells, taken 360 days after TCRalphabeta/CD19-depleted stem cell transplant. These receptors came from a boy younger than two who had a stem cell transplant for SCID, so the T cells may come from the graft donor.

The chain is built from TRBV11-1 and TRBJ2-3; weak D call: TRBD2 (6 bases). The V end lost 2 bases, the J end lost 5 bases, and 17 bases lay between the germline ends. Germline loops: CDR1 SGHAT, CDR2 FQDESV (reference sequence). The CDR3 is made up of 16 amino acids. CDR3: CASSLSPGLNRDTQYF. In DNA form, the CDR3 reads TGTGCCAGCAGCTTATCCCCGGGACTCAACAGAGATACGCAGTATTTT.

J is TRBJ2-7 and V is TRBV7-9, with D possibly being TRBD1 (6 bases). Trimming cost V 5 bases and J 0 bases, with 11 bases left between them. Germline loops: CDR1 SEHNR, CDR2 FQNEAQ (reference sequence). The CDR3 length is 14 residues. CDR3 protein: CASSPRQVSYEQYF. CDR3 in DNA: TGTGCCAGCAGCCCAAGACAGGTCTCCTACGAGCAGTACTTC.

In its sample, this clonotype was seen a few times. V is TRBV20-1 and J is TRBJ2-5; TRBD2 matches at 7 bases. Trimming took 3 bases from V and 4 from J; bases not matched to a gene: 11. From germline, CDR1 is DFQATT and CDR2 SNEGSKA (reference sequence). The CDR3 spans 15 residues. This CDR3 reads CSASALAAPRETQYF. CDR3 DNA sequence: TGCAGTGCTAGCGCCCTAGCGGCCCCTCGAGAGACCCAGTACTTC.

The rearrangement links TRBV11-1 to TRBJ1-1; possible D gene TRBD1, 5 bases. Trimming took 6 bases from V and 1 from J, leaving 9 bases between them. Germline V gene data show CDR1 as SGHAT and CDR2 as FQDESV (reference sequence). CDR3 length equals 13 residues. For the CDR3, the DNA is TGTGCCAGCAGGGTAACAGGGAACACTGAAGCTTTCTTT. Translating gives CASRVTGNTEAFF.

The chain recombines TRBV24-1 with TRBJ1-2, with 8 bases fitting TRBD1. Germline loops: CDR1 KGHDR, CDR2 SFDVKD. Trimming cost V 4 bases and J 8 bases; bases outside gene matches: 11. The CDR3 sequence is 15 residues long. CDR3 residues: CATSDSMDRAGGYTF. The CDR3 DNA reads as TGTGCCACCAGTGACTCCATGGACAGGGCGGGGGGCTACACCTTC.

This chain uses TRBV20-1 with TRBJ1-1; tentative D call: TRBD1 (6 bases). CDR3 length: 15 amino acids. Germline lookup yields CDR1 DFQATT and CDR2 SNEGSKA (reference sequence). The ends were cut back, 5 bases at V and 0 bases at J, with 16 bases in the middle. This CDR3 is CSAPRPGVMNTEAFF. CDR3 nucleotides: TGCAGTGCTCCCCGCCCAGGGGTCATGAACACTGAAGCTTTCTTT.

CDR3 protein: CASTLIGQGFILETQYF. CDR3 in DNA: TGTGCCAGCACCTTGATCGGGCAGGGGTTCATCTTGGAGACCCAGTACTTC. The chain employs TRBV12-3 or TRBV12-4 and TRBJ2-5; the D gene is possibly TRBD1 (6 bases). V lost 7 bases, J lost 5 bases, and 26 bases lay in between. CDR3 size: 17 residues.

This chain uses TRBV24-1 with TRBJ2-1; the match to TRBD1 covers 9 bases. The junction had 4 bases not matched to a gene; V was cut back by 2 bases and J by 3 bases. Germline-derived CDR1 and CDR2 are KGHDR and SFDVKD. The CDR3 extends over 16 amino acids. The CDR3 protein is CATSDSRDRDYNEQFF. In DNA, the CDR3 is TGTGCCACCAGTGATTCACGGGACAGGGACTACAATGAGCAGTTCTTC.

For the CDR3, the DNA is TGTGCCAGCATTTCTTCGGTTAGCGGGTCGAACACCGGGGAGCTGTTTTTT. It specifies CASISSVSGSNTGELFF. This chain connects TRBV5-8 to TRBJ2-2, with 7 bases identical to TRBD2. CDR1 and CDR2 from the germline V gene are SGHTS and YDEGEE. The CDR3 extends over 17 amino acids. Trimming removed 6 bases from V and 0 bases from J; junction bases left unmatched: 11.

The chain uses TRBV19 and TRBJ1-1; tentatively, D is TRBD1 (5 bases). V was cut by 7 bases and J by 1 base, with 19 bases left in between. Germline-derived CDR1 and CDR2 are LNHDA and SQIVND (reference sequence). This CDR3 has 16 residues. This chain's CDR3 is CASTLAGRFRNTEAFF. CDR3 coding DNA: TGTGCCAGTACCTTGGCAGGGCGGTTTAGGAACACTGAAGCTTTCTTT.

The chain carries TRBV7-8 and TRBJ2-1; 7 nucleotides align to TRBD1. The CDR3 runs to 12 residues. Germline V gives CDR1 SGHVS, CDR2 FQNEAQ. V was clipped by 4 bases and J by 15 bases; unmatched bases: 9. The CDR3 nucleotides read TGTGCCAGCAGCTATCAAGGGGGCCGACGGTTCTTC. This gives the protein CASSYQGGRRFF.

V is TRBV6-1 and J is TRBJ2-1; possibly TRBD2 for D (6 bases). Germline assignment: CDR1 MNHNS and CDR2 SASEGT. Trimming removed 6 bases from V and 3 bases from J, with 18 bases in between. The CDR3 runs to 16 residues. The CDR3, as DNA: TGTGCCAGCAGACCCCAGCTGGGACTTCGCTACAATGAGCAGTTCTTC. Translation gives CASRPQLGLRYNEQFF.

This chain links TRBV2 with TRBJ2-2, with D possibly called TRBD1 or TRBD2 (6 bases each). Germline CDR1 SNHLY, CDR2 FYNNEI. V shed 6 bases and J shed 6 bases, with 11 bases lying between them. The CDR3 totals 13 residues. The DNA for the CDR3 is TGTGCCAGCAGCACGGGGGCGGCCGGGGAGCTGTTTTTT. This encodes CASSTGAAGELFF.

The chain recombines TRBV20-1 with TRBJ2-3; 12 nucleotides line up with TRBD2. In germline, CDR1 is DFQATT, CDR2 SNEGSKA (reference sequence). V lost 5 bases, J lost 2 bases, and 11 bases stayed unmatched. The CDR3 sequence is 17 residues long. The CDR3 sequence is CSAPFPGLAGITDTQYF. Here the CDR3 DNA reads TGCAGTGCTCCCTTCCCGGGACTAGCGGGCATCACAGATACGCAGTATTTT.

This clonotype was counted a few times. The chain recombines TRBV12-3 or TRBV12-4 with TRBJ2-5; D ambiguous. V dropped 5 bases and J dropped 5 bases, with 12 bases sitting between them. There are 13 residues in the CDR3. The CDR3 reads CASSPQLRETQYF. CDR3 sequence (DNA): TGTGCCAGCAGTCCACAATTACGGGAGACCCAGTACTTC.

This clonotype was counted at least ten times. CDR3 amino acids: CSASTPGPYGDEQYF. In DNA form, the CDR3 reads TGCAGTGCTTCCACCCCCGGGCCCTACGGGGACGAGCAGTACTTC. The chain joins TRBV20-1 to TRBJ2-7, with a weak D call TRBD2 (5 bases). This CDR3 has 15 amino acids. Per germline, CDR1 DFQATT and CDR2 SNEGSKA (reference sequence). V lost 5 bases and J 5 bases, leaving 22 bases between the germline ends.

This clonotype was counted between two and nine times. The chain has TRBV6-1 and TRBJ2-3, with TRBD2 matching 10 bases. The V gene end was trimmed by 10 bases and the J gene end by 2 bases; junction bases not matched to a gene: 9. The CDR3 runs 15 residues. Germline V gene sequence: CDR1 MNHNS, CDR2 SASEGT. This CDR3 reads CATIAGGKTTDTQYF. The CDR3 region has the DNA TGTGCCACCATAGCGGGGGGCAAGACCACAGATACGCAGTATTTT.

The chain combines TRBV15 with TRBJ1-5, with D possibly being TRBD1 (6 bases). V was clipped by 0 bases and J by 0 bases, with 12 bases between them. The V gene's germline CDR1 is LNHNV and CDR2 YYDKDF (reference sequence). The CDR3 length is 17 residues. CDR3 in DNA: TGTGCCACCAGCAGAGACCAAGGGACAACTAGCAATCAGCCCCAGCATTTT. Translating it yields CATSRDQGTTSNQPQHF.

The rearrangement links TRBV27 to TRBJ1-5, with D unclear. V was cut by 2 bases and J by 5 bases, with 7 bases left in between. Germline CDR1 reads MNHEY; CDR2 reads SMNVEV (reference sequence). The CDR3 loop spans 13 amino acids. Here the CDR3 DNA reads TGTGCCAGCAGTTTACGTACAGATCAGCCCCAGCATTTT. Translation gives CASSLRTDQPQHF.

This clonotype was counted a few times. The chain combines TRBV2 with TRBJ2-3; 12 bases agree with TRBD2. Trimming took 3 bases from V and 7 from J; bases not matched to a gene: 5. This CDR3 contains 15 residues. CDR1 SNHLY and CDR2 FYNNEI come from the germline V gene. The CDR3 region has the DNA TGTGCCAGCAGTGAGGAGACTAGCGGGGGCCATACGCAGTATTTT. Translating gives CASSEETSGGHTQYF.

The chain carries TRBV12-3 or TRBV12-4 and TRBJ2-7; a possible D gene is TRBD2 (6 bases). This CDR3 has 14 amino acids. Trimming took 3 bases from V and 7 from J, leaving 16 bases between them. The CDR3: CASSFEPGELEQYF. The DNA of the CDR3 is TGTGCCAGCAGTTTTGAGCCGGGAGAGCTGGAGCAGTACTTC.

This clonotype was observed a single time. V is TRBV2 and J is TRBJ2-2; TRBD2 matches at 10 bases. This CDR3 is 13 amino acids long. With V trimmed by 10 bases and J by 7 bases, 6 bases remained unmatched. The germline V gene encodes CDR1 SNHLY and CDR2 FYNNEI. CDR3 sequence: CATNRLAGGELFF. The CDR3 region has the DNA TGTGCCACCAACCGACTAGCGGGCGGGGAGCTGTTTTTT.

A word on this clonotype: An end of the junction does not agree with germline; a read error may underlie this. The chain joins TRBV20-1 to TRBJ2-1; 9 nucleotides align to TRBD2. Germline loops: CDR1 DFQATT, CDR2 SNEGSKA (reference sequence). The length of the CDR3 is 15 residues. CDR3 sequence: CCARRGGSSYNEQFF. In DNA form, the CDR3 reads TGCTGTGCTAGGCGGGGGGGAAGCTCCTACAATGAGCAGTTCTTC.

A few counts support this clonotype. V and J are TRBV20-1 and TRBJ1-5, with D maybe TRBD1 (5 bases). The CDR3 is 11 amino acids. CDR1 and CDR2 from the germline V gene are DFQATT and SNEGSKA (reference sequence). V lost 3 bases and J 9 bases, leaving 9 bases between the germline ends. The CDR3 DNA reads as TGCAGTGCTAGTCCCGGGGGGCCCCAGCATTTT. Amino acid sequence: CSASPGGPQHF.

This clonotype was picked up many times. The chain is built from TRBV6-6 and TRBJ1-1; D remains unclear. The CDR3 covers 12 residues. Germline-derived CDR1 and CDR2 are MNHNY and SVGAGI (reference sequence). Deletions cut 2 bases from V and 3 bases from J, with 4 bases between. The CDR3 loop is CASSYGDTEAFF. The DNA for the CDR3 is TGTGCCAGCAGTTACGGGGACACTGAAGCTTTCTTT.

There are a few counts of this clonotype. The V and J genes are TRBV12-3 or TRBV12-4 and TRBJ1-4; TRBD1 matches 8 bases. This CDR3 is built from 15 residues. Trimming at V came to 5 bases and at J to 8 bases, leaving 10 bases not matched to a gene. CDR3 sequence reads: CASSPQTGVGEKLFF. DNA of the CDR3: TGTGCCAGCAGTCCTCAGACAGGGGTGGGCGAAAAACTGTTTTTT.

This clonotype was observed a handful of times. V gene TRBV7-9 combines with J gene TRBJ2-5; 8 bases align to TRBD2. The V and J ends lost 5 bases and 5 bases, in that order; junction bases with no gene match: 16. Germline V gene lookup returns CDR1 SEHNR and CDR2 FQNEAQ (reference sequence). This CDR3 is 17 amino acids long. CDR3: CASSTRRTSLEWETQYF. The CDR3, as DNA: TGTGCCAGCAGCACGAGAAGGACTAGCTTAGAATGGGAGACCCAGTACTTC. Full variable domain (rest looked up from reference TRBV7-9 and TRBJ2-5): DTGVSQNPRHKITKRGQNVTFRCDPISEHNRLYWYRQTLGQGPEFLTYFQNEAQLEKSRLLSDRFSAERPKGSFSTLEIQRTEQGDSAMYLCASSTRRTSLEWETQYFGPGTRLLVL.

This clonotype was counted between two and nine times. The chain links TRBV20-1 to TRBJ2-2, with a tentative D call TRBD2 (6 bases). The CDR3 sequence is 19 residues long. The germline V gene has CDR1 DFQATT and CDR2 SNEGSKA (reference sequence). The ends were cut back, 1 base at V and 0 bases at J, with 21 bases in the middle. CDR3 sequence reads: CSARAGVASLLANTGELFF. The CDR3, as DNA: TGCAGTGCTAGAGCGGGGGTTGCCAGTTTATTAGCGAACACCGGGGAGCTGTTTTTT.

This chain connects TRBV20-1 to TRBJ2-1; tentatively, D is TRBD1 (5 bases). CDR3 size: 12 residues. The germline V gene encodes CDR1 DFQATT and CDR2 SNEGSKA (reference sequence). The germline V and J ends were trimmed by 6 bases and 13 bases, with 19 bases remaining between them. CDR3 nucleotides: TGCAGTGCATCTGGCCAGGGTATGCGACAGTTCTTC. It specifies CSASGQGMRQFF.

The gene calls are TRBV4-3 and TRBJ2-1; TRBD2 aligns across 9 bases. The V and J ends lost 0 bases and 4 bases, in that order; junction bases with no gene match: 7. Looked up from germline, CDR1 is LGHNA and CDR2 is YSLEER. This CDR3 region has 17 residues. The CDR3 loop is CASSQDRVAGAYNEQFF. CDR3 DNA: TGCGCCAGCAGCCAAGATCGGGTAGCGGGGGCGTACAATGAGCAGTTCTTC.

The chain employs TRBV3-1 and TRBJ1-4; D is possibly TRBD1 (6 bases). This CDR3 comprises 19 residues. Trimming took 1 base from V and 8 from J, leaving 26 bases between them. Germline lookup yields CDR1 LGHDT and CDR2 YNNKEL (reference sequence). The CDR3 DNA follows: TGTGCCAGCAGCCAAGTCTCATGGTGGAGGGGGACCTACTCAGAAAAACTGTTTTTT. Translation gives CASSQVSWWRGTYSEKLFF.

J is TRBJ2-7 and V is TRBV5-1, with 7 bases identical to TRBD2. Per the germline V gene, CDR1 is SGHRS and CDR2 is YFSETQ. The trim removed 6 bases at V and 3 bases at J, leaving 9 bases unmatched. The CDR3 extends over 14 amino acids. CDR3 nucleotides: TGCGCCAGCACAAACGTGGCGGGGGACTACGAGCAGTACTTC. It codes for CASTNVAGDYEQYF.